This T cell receptor beta chain was sequenced during a study of cytomegalovirus exposure and HLA in healthy donors. Findings and caveats of the study: Some V segments, TRBV6-2 and TRBV6-3 among them, were indistinguishable and were therefore excluded.

As for this clone: The antigen remains unidentified.

Amplification used 60 Vbeta primers and 13 Jbeta primers. TCRdb's copy holds only in-frame clones and misses some; the assay was immunoSEQ multiplex PCR. The sample includes some 180,000 clones, around 83% seen only once; the top ten take around 1.2%. Nominal health characterized the donors when sampled, though unrecorded immune exposures were likely. CDR3 length: 15 amino acids. CDR1 and CDR2 from the germline V gene are SNHLY and FYNNEI. Losses at the gene ends were 4 bases for V and 5 bases for J; bases not matched to a gene: 9. This chain joins TRBV2 and TRBJ1-1; 8 nucleotides align to TRBD1. The source is a girl aged 2 to 10 in good health and CMV-seropositive. Sequencing input: PBMCs. This chain's CDR3 is CASSAPSQGATEAFF. The CDR3 DNA is TGTGCCAGCAGTGCCCCGTCCCAGGGGGCAACTGAAGCTTTCTTT.